These 29 T cell receptor beta chains were sequenced from one sample in a study of follicular helper T cells after annual influenza vaccination (dated by TCRdb to about 2017). The library was made by the immunoSEQ multiplex PCR assay. Sourced from immuneACCESS, this table was stored by TCRdb with only in-frame sequences that have V and J called. A share of the clones is absent; for the studies checked, an unresolved V gene accounts for under half, and the remainder has no known explanation. Across this sample there are roughly 10,000 clones, with over 75% seen only once. The ten largest clones represent around 0.87% of the sample. The sequences come from CXCR5- memory CD4+ T cells sorted from blood, collected 6 weeks after influenza vaccination. What this sample's cell subset or site label stands for: CXCR5- memory CD4 T cells. The receptors were sampled from an adult who received the influenza vaccine.

J is TRBJ2-2 and V is TRBV7-6; tentative D call: TRBD1 (5 bases). V gave up 1 base and J gave up 2 bases, with 8 bases separating them. This CDR3 spans 15 amino acids. Germline CDR1 is SGHVS and CDR2 is FNYEAQ. The CDR3 loop reads CASSLGTHNTGELFF. In nucleotides, the CDR3 is TGTGCCAGCAGCTTAGGGACACACAACACCGGGGAGCTGTTTTTT. Supplemented by reference TRBV7-6 and TRBJ2-2, the full variable domain reads GAGVSQSPRYKVTKRGQDVALRCDPISGHVSLYWYRQALGQGPEFLTYFNYEAQQDKSGLPNDRFSAERPEGSISTLTIQRTEQRDSAMYRCASSLGTHNTGELFFGEGSRLTVL.

This clone has only a few counts. The chain links TRBV7-2 to TRBJ1-2, with D perhaps matching TRBD1 (5 bases). CDR1 is SGHTA, CDR2 FQGNSA, per germline. V lost 5 bases to trimming and J lost 4 bases, with 11 bases between them. This CDR3 has 13 residues. CDR3 in DNA: TGTGCCAGCAGCCAGGGCTCAACCTATGGCTACACCTTC. It specifies CASSQGSTYGYTF.

The chain joins TRBV6-1 to TRBJ1-2; no reliable D call. The germline CDR1 and CDR2 sequences are MNHNS and SASEGT. CDR3 length: 14 residues. With 9 bases removed from V and 2 bases from J, the gap between germline ends came to 16 bases. The CDR3, as DNA: TGTGCCAGTCAAGAACCTGCGACCAACTATGGCTACACCTTC. Translated, it gives CASQEPATNYGYTF.

V and J are TRBV2 and TRBJ2-5; 8 positions match TRBD2. With V trimmed by 8 bases and J by 1 base, 9 bases remained unmatched. The CDR3 totals 15 residues. In germline, CDR1 is SNHLY, CDR2 FYNNEI. The CDR3 DNA reads as TGTGCCAGCTCCATCTCACTAGCGGCCCAAGAGACCCAGTACTTC. Its protein is CASSISLAAQETQYF.

The J gene is TRBJ2-3, the V gene TRBV5-4; the D call may be TRBD1 or TRBD2 (6 bases each). The germline V and J ends were trimmed by 5 bases and 6 bases, with 16 bases remaining between them. Germline values: CDR1 SGHNT, CDR2 YYREEE (reference sequence). The CDR3 consists of 14 residues. The CDR3 DNA sequence: TGTGCCAGCAGACGTGCCGGGGGCCCCGATACGCAGTATTTT. Encoded protein: CASRRAGGPDTQYF.

The rearrangement uses TRBV6-5 and TRBJ1-4; possible D gene TRBD1, 5 bases. The CDR3 consists of 15 residues. Germline V gene lookup returns CDR1 MNHEY and CDR2 SVGAGI. V was cut by 0 bases and J by 5 bases, with 10 bases left in between. DNA of the CDR3: TGTGCCAGCAGTTACTCGGGGCGGAGGAATGAAAAACTGTTTTTT. Protein product: CASSYSGRRNEKLFF.

J is TRBJ2-2 and V is TRBV5-1, with D unclear. The V end lost 4 bases, the J end lost 2 bases, and 3 bases lay between the germline ends. The germline gives CDR1 SGHRS, CDR2 YFSETQ. The CDR3 is made up of 12 amino acids. The CDR3 spells CASSLNTGELFF. The CDR3 nucleotides are TGCGCCAGCAGCCTTAACACCGGGGAGCTGTTTTTT.

CDR3 nucleotide sequence: TGCGCCAGCAGCAGCGGTGGGGGCACAGATACGCAGTATTTT. Protein: CASSSGGGTDTQYF. The chain combines TRBV5-1 with TRBJ2-3; weak D call: TRBD2 (5 bases). Germline V CDR1 and CDR2: SGHRS, YFSETQ. V lost 4 bases and J lost 1, with 10 bases in between. CDR3 size: 14 residues. The full variable domain, its missing parts supplied by reference TRBV5-1 and TRBJ2-3, is KAGVTQTPRYLIKTRGQQVTLSCSPISGHRSVSWYQQTPGQGLQFLFEYFSETQRNKGNFPGRFSGRQFSNSRSEMNVSTLELGDSALYLCASSSGGGTDTQYFGPGTRLTVL.

V is TRBV19 and J is TRBJ2-2; no clear D. Germline CDR1 and CDR2: LNHDA and SQIVND (reference sequence). The CDR3 contains 14 residues. Trimming left V 6 bases short and J 3 bases short, with 11 bases between. The CDR3 sequence: CASSVLSDTGELFF. In DNA form, the CDR3 reads TGTGCCAGTAGCGTCTTATCGGACACCGGGGAGCTGTTTTTT.

The chain couples TRBV4-1 to TRBJ1-6, with 8 bases fitting TRBD1. Trimming removed 0 bases from V and 9 bases from J; junction bases left unmatched: 7. This CDR3 contains 16 residues. Germline V gene lookup returns CDR1 MGHRA and CDR2 YSYEKL. The CDR3 DNA reads as TGCGCCAGCAGCCAAGATGAGGACAGGGTTGTTTCACCCCTCCACTTT. This translates into CASSQDEDRVVSPLHF.

The chain has TRBV4-1 and TRBJ2-1, with TRBD2 as a possible D gene (7 bases). Germline values: CDR1 MGHRA, CDR2 YSYEKL. CDR3 length equals 16 residues. V lost 7 bases and J lost 0, with 16 bases in between. The chain's CDR3 is CASTGIGGASYNEQFF. DNA for the CDR3: TGCGCCAGCACCGGAATAGGGGGGGCCTCCTACAATGAGCAGTTCTTC.

The V call is TRBV6-6, the J call TRBJ2-2; a possible D gene is TRBD1 (5 bases). The germline V and J ends were trimmed by 6 bases and 1 base, with 9 bases remaining between them. The CDR3 is 14 residues long. Germline-derived CDR1 and CDR2 are MNHNY and SVGAGI (reference sequence). For the CDR3, the DNA is TGTGCCAGCAGCCCAACAGGGAACACCGGGGAGCTGTTTTTT. Protein product: CASSPTGNTGELFF.

V is TRBV4-3 and J is TRBJ2-4; TRBD2 matches 8 bases. J lost 2 bases, V lost 4 bases, and 10 bases had no gene match. Germline V gene sequence: CDR1 LGHNA, CDR2 YSLEER. The CDR3 runs 17 residues. The CDR3 region has the DNA TGCGCCAGCAGCCGTCATACCGGGGGGGATTCCAAAAACATTCAGTACTTC. Its translation: CASSRHTGGDSKNIQYF.

The J gene is TRBJ1-2, the V gene TRBV19; 7 nucleotides align to TRBD1. Germline V gene lookup returns CDR1 LNHDA and CDR2 SQIVND (reference sequence). The length of the CDR3 is 14 residues. V was pared by 2 bases and J by 10 bases, with 10 bases of the junction left unmatched. The CDR3 reads CASSIPRGQVAYTF. The DNA of the CDR3 is TGTGCCAGTAGTATACCACGAGGACAGGTCGCCTACACCTTC. Looking up the rest from reference TRBV19 and TRBJ1-2 gives the full variable domain: DGGITQSPKYLFRKEGQNVTLSCEQNLNHDAMYWYRQDPGQGLRLIYYSQIVNDFQKGDIAEGYSVSREKKESFPLTVTSAQKNPTAFYLCASSIPRGQVAYTFGSGTRLTVV.

The rearrangement joins TRBV10-3 to TRBJ1-2; possible D gene TRBD1, 5 bases. V was trimmed by 0 bases and J by 6 bases, leaving 14 bases between them. The CDR3 extends over 15 amino acids. Germline V lookup: CDR1 ENHRY, CDR2 SYGVKD. CDR3 protein: CAISESGSGPDGYTF. The CDR3 DNA follows: TGTGCCATCAGTGAGTCTGGTTCGGGACCCGATGGCTACACCTTC.

The genes are TRBV10-3 and TRBJ2-1; a possible D gene is TRBD1 (6 bases). V lost 2 bases to trimming and J lost 11 bases, with 10 bases between them. The CDR3 contains 12 residues. Germline V lookup: CDR1 ENHRY, CDR2 SYGVKD. In DNA, the CDR3 is TGTGCCATCAGTGAGGACAGGCGACAGCAGTTCTTC. This translates into CAISEDRRQQFF.

This clone was detected once. This chain uses TRBV2 with TRBJ1-1, with no clear D. The V gene's germline CDR1 is SNHLY and CDR2 FYNNEI. V dropped 6 bases and J dropped 0 bases, with 8 bases sitting between them. The CDR3 length is 13 residues. The CDR3 region has the DNA TGTGCCAGCAGGCCGGGGTTGAACACTGAAGCTTTCTTT. The encoded protein is CASRPGLNTEAFF.

The CDR3 DNA follows: TGTGCCAGCAGTTACTCGGAACAGGCTCCGGTCTATGGCTACACCTTC. Protein: CASSYSEQAPVYGYTF. The chain has TRBV6-5 and TRBJ1-2; TRBD1 is a possible D gene (5 bases). V shed 0 bases and J shed 4 bases, with 15 bases lying between them. Germline V gives CDR1 MNHEY, CDR2 SVGAGI. The CDR3 totals 16 residues.

This clone occurred once. This chain uses TRBV27 with TRBJ2-7, with TRBD1 identical over 7 bases. The CDR3 is 16 amino acids. J lost 2 bases, V lost 0 bases, and 7 bases had no gene match. Germline CDR1 and CDR2: MNHEY and SMNVEV (reference sequence). CDR3 sequence (DNA): TGTGCCAGCAGTTTATCTTGGACAGGTGATACCTACGAGCAGTACTTC. Amino acid sequence: CASSLSWTGDTYEQYF.

The rearrangement links TRBV29-1 to TRBJ2-6; D is unresolved. The CDR3 consists of 14 residues. Per the germline V gene, CDR1 is SQVTM and CDR2 is ANQGSEA. The V end was cut by 0 bases, the J end by 0 bases, with 3 bases between. The CDR3 spells CSVEDNSGANVLTF. Written as DNA, the CDR3 is TGCAGCGTTGAAGATAACTCTGGGGCCAACGTCCTGACTTTC. Full variable domain (outside the CDR3, taken from reference TRBV29-1 and TRBJ2-6): SAVISQKPSRDICQRGTSLTIQCQVDSQVTMMFWYRQQPGQSLTLIATANQGSEATYESGFVIDKFPISRPNLTFSTLTVSNMSPEDSSIYLCSVEDNSGANVLTFGAGSRLTVL.

The rearrangement joins TRBV5-5 to TRBJ2-1; TRBD2 agrees at 11 bases. The CDR3 extends over 15 amino acids. V was clipped by 2 bases and J by 9 bases; unmatched bases: 7. Germline-derived CDR1 and CDR2 are SGHKS and YYEKEE (reference sequence). The DNA of the CDR3 is TGTGCCAGCAGCTTAGGACTAGCGGGTGGCGGTGAGCAGTTCTTC. Its protein product is CASSLGLAGGGEQFF.

The chain joins TRBV15 to TRBJ2-6; a possible D gene is TRBD2 (5 bases). Trimming removed 0 bases at V and 0 bases at J, with 6 bases between. The CDR3 length is 16 residues. Looked up from germline, CDR1 is LNHNV and CDR2 is YYDKDF (reference sequence). As DNA, the CDR3 is TGTGCCACCAGCAGAGACGGGGTCTCTGGGGCCAACGTCCTGACTTTC. This translates into CATSRDGVSGANVLTF.

V gene TRBV5-8 combines with J gene TRBJ2-7; TRBD2 aligns across 11 bases. Looked up from germline, CDR1 is SGHTS and CDR2 is YDEGEE. J gave up 0 bases and V 3 bases, and 5 bases lay outside the gene matches. The length of the CDR3 is 16 residues. CDR3 sequence (DNA): TGTGCCAGCAGCTCCCTAGCGGGGGGTGTCTCCTACGAGCAGTACTTC. Translation: CASSSLAGGVSYEQYF.

The J gene is TRBJ2-1, the V gene TRBV29-1; tentative D call: TRBD2 (6 bases). Germline assignment: CDR1 SQVTM and CDR2 ANQGSEA. With 3 bases removed from V and 8 bases from J, the gap between germline ends came to 17 bases. The CDR3 spans 14 residues. The CDR3 nucleotides are TGCAGCGTTGAGTTGCGACTAGTAATAGATGAGCAGTTCTTC. This encodes CSVELRLVIDEQFF.

The table lists this clone with a count of one. In nucleotides, the CDR3 is TGCGCCAGCAGCCAAGAAACGGAGCAGAAGGGGTTCTTC. Translation: CASSQETEQKGFF. The chain is built from TRBV4-1 and TRBJ2-1; D not certain. Germline V gene sequence: CDR1 MGHRA, CDR2 YSYEKL. The CDR3 runs to 13 residues. V was pared by 0 bases and J by 15 bases, with 15 bases between.

V gene TRBV2 combines with J gene TRBJ1-2; no definite D call. Between the trimmed V and J ends, which lost 8 bases and 7 bases, there was a span of 14 bases. Germline V gene sequence: CDR1 SNHLY, CDR2 FYNNEI. This CDR3 comprises 12 residues. CDR3 region: CASADGFVGYTF. The CDR3 nucleotides read TGTGCCAGCGCGGACGGATTTGTTGGCTACACCTTC.

The V gene is TRBV11-3, the J gene TRBJ2-5; no clear D. This CDR3 spans 15 amino acids. Germline V CDR1 and CDR2: SGHNT, YENEEA. V was cut by 5 bases and J by 2 bases, with 15 bases left in between. CDR3 loop: CASSTAHSLQETQYF. In DNA form, the CDR3 reads TGTGCCAGCAGCACCGCACATTCCTTACAAGAGACCCAGTACTTC.

The chain has TRBV7-2 and TRBJ2-7, with D unclear. The CDR3 extends over 14 amino acids. V lost 3 bases to trimming and J lost 4 bases, with 13 bases between them. Germline CDR1 is SGHTA and CDR2 is FQGNSA. This CDR3 is CASSFERYGYEQYF. The CDR3 DNA reads as TGTGCCAGCAGCTTTGAGAGATACGGGTACGAGCAGTACTTC.

V gene TRBV28 combines with J gene TRBJ1-5; D is ambiguous. Trimming took off 3 bases at V and 0 bases at J, with 3 bases between the two ends. The CDR3 is 13 residues long. The germline CDR1 and CDR2 sequences are MDHEN and SYDVKM. The CDR3 reads CASSFSSNQPQHF. The CDR3 bases are TGTGCCAGCAGTTTTTCTAGCAATCAGCCCCAGCATTTT.